These 13 T cell receptor beta chains were sequenced from one sample in a study of post-analysis software for immune sequencing data. Findings of the study overall: There were roughly 5 TRBV segments more frequent in patients than controls, and TRBV5-6, TRBV5-1 and TRBV20-1 were among them.

These receptors' antigens are unknown. Prepared TCR beta cDNA libraries contained unique molecular identifiers. TCRdb reanalysed the PCR reads using MiXCR and keeps one entry per CDR3 protein. Of roughly 800,000 distinct CDR3 sequences in the sample, 25% to 30% were seen once. Sequenced input: blood. The receptors derive from a girl between 10 and 17 years old with multiple sclerosis.

The table lists this clonotype with many counts. At one boundary the junction diverges from the germline segment, which might be a read error. J is TRBJ2-6 and V is TRBV5-1, with 9 nucleotides matching TRBD1. The germline CDR1 and CDR2 sequences are SGHRS and YFSETQ. The CDR3 loop spans 16 amino acids. CDR3 region: CASSLGQGAGANVLTF. The CDR3 DNA follows: TGTGCCAGCAGCTTGGGACAGGGTGCTGGGGCCAACGTCCTGACTTTC.

This clonotype was seen more than once but under ten times. This CDR3 reads CASSSGTYDNYGYTF. The CDR3 DNA reads TGCGCCAGCAGCTCCGGGACGTATGACAACTATGGCTACACCTTC. The rearrangement links TRBV5-1 to TRBJ1-2; the D gene is possibly TRBD1 (5 bases). Germline loops: CDR1 SGHRS, CDR2 YFSETQ. There are 15 residues in the CDR3. V lost 3 bases and J lost 2, with 14 bases in between.

The chain carries TRBV4-1 and TRBJ2-1; D is possibly TRBD2 (6 bases). The CDR3 spans 16 residues. The V end lost 4 bases, the J end lost 4 bases, and 17 bases lay between the germline ends. Per germline, CDR1 MGHRA and CDR2 YSYEKL. The CDR3 sequence is CASSPWMGGEYNEQFF. The CDR3 DNA sequence: TGCGCCAGCAGCCCCTGGATGGGAGGAGAGTACAATGAGCAGTTCTTC.

This chain uses TRBV7-8 with TRBJ2-1; the match to TRBD2 covers 7 bases. The CDR3 length is 15 residues. The ends lost 5 bases at V and 2 bases at J; junction bases unmatched: 6. Germline V gene lookup returns CDR1 SGHVS and CDR2 FQNEAQ. CDR3 amino acids: CASSPRREAYNEQFF. The CDR3 region has the DNA TGTGCCAGCAGCCCCCGCCGGGAGGCCTACAATGAGCAGTTCTTC.

This clonotype was counted between two and nine times. The rearrangement joins TRBV12-3 or TRBV12-4 to TRBJ1-1, with D maybe TRBD1 (6 bases). V lost 4 bases and J lost 2, with 11 bases in between. The CDR3 totals 14 residues. CDR3 coding DNA: TGTGCCAGCAGTTCCAACAGGGATAACACTGAAGCTTTCTTT. Its translation: CASSSNRDNTEAFF.

There are a few counts of this clonotype. The V and J genes are TRBV29-1 and TRBJ2-4; no definite D call. Germline values: CDR1 SQVTM, CDR2 ANQGSEA. V lost 5 bases and J lost 5, with 7 bases in between. CDR3 size: 11 residues. This CDR3 is CSVRLENIQYF. The CDR3, as DNA: TGCAGCGTTCGCCTAGAAAACATTCAGTACTTC.

This clonotype was detected a few times. Germline is not matched at one junction end, which may reflect a read error. CDR3 bases: TGTGCCAGCAGCTTGAGGGGGACAGTTAACTATGGCTGCACCTTC. It codes for CASSLRGTVNYGCTF. The V and J genes are TRBV5-5 and TRBJ1-2, with 7 bases lining up with TRBD1. Germline V gene data show CDR1 as SGHKS and CDR2 as YYEKEE (reference sequence). The CDR3 length is 15 residues.

This chain uses TRBV24-1 with TRBJ2-1; D possibly uses TRBD1 or TRBD2 (5 bases each). The germline V and J ends were trimmed by 5 bases and 1 base, with 8 bases remaining between them. Per the germline V gene, CDR1 is KGHDR and CDR2 is SFDVKD. This CDR3 region has 14 residues. The CDR3, as DNA: TGTGCCACCAGTGGGGGGAATTCCTACAATGAGCAGTTCTTC. Translating it yields CATSGGNSYNEQFF.

The J gene is TRBJ1-5, the V gene TRBV3-1, with 9 bases that match TRBD1. CDR1 and CDR2 from the germline V gene are LGHDT and YNNKEL (reference sequence). This CDR3 has 14 residues. V was clipped by 4 bases and J by 3 bases; unmatched bases: 1. DNA for the CDR3: TGTGCCAGCAGCCGACAGGGGGTCAATCAGCCCCAGCATTTT. Residues: CASSRQGVNQPQHF.

This clonotype was seen a few times. The chain uses TRBV7-8 and TRBJ1-5, with D maybe TRBD1 (5 bases). Germline V lookup: CDR1 SGHVS, CDR2 FQNEAQ. V was cut by 1 base and J by 4 bases, with 8 bases left in between. This CDR3 is built from 14 residues. CDR3: CASSLGDGNQPQHF. Here the CDR3 DNA reads TGTGCCAGCAGCTTAGGGGACGGAAATCAGCCCCAGCATTTT.

This clonotype turned up a few times. The chain carries TRBV3-1 and TRBJ2-6, with D uncertain. Germline CDR1 LGHDT, CDR2 YNNKEL (reference sequence). V was shortened by 0 bases and J by 2 bases, with 8 bases between the two germline ends. This CDR3 has 16 amino acids. CDR3: CASSQDRLAGANVLTF. CDR3 in DNA: TGTGCCAGCAGCCAAGACCGCCTAGCTGGGGCCAACGTCCTGACTTTC. Full variable domain (missing parts from reference TRBV3-1 and TRBJ2-6): DTAVSQTPKYLVTQMGNDKSIKCEQNLGHDTMYWYKQDSKKFLKIMFSYNNKELIINETVPNRFSPKSPDKAHLNLHINSLELGDSAVYFCASSQDRLAGANVLTFGAGSRLTVL.

This clonotype was counted between two and nine times. This chain uses TRBV28 with TRBJ1-5; D might be TRBD1 (5 bases). The CDR3 runs to 15 residues. Trimming took 6 bases from V and 3 from J, leaving 15 bases between them. Germline V gene data show CDR1 as MDHEN and CDR2 as SYDVKM. The CDR3 region is CASSDDTGYNQPQHF. CDR3 DNA: TGTGCCAGCAGCGACGATACAGGATACAATCAGCCCCAGCATTTT.

Only a few counts were recorded for this clonotype. The chain couples TRBV29-1 to TRBJ2-7, with 7 bases that match TRBD1. The germline CDR1 and CDR2 sequences are SQVTM and ANQGSEA. V gave up 6 bases and J gave up 10 bases; unmatched junction bases: 9. This CDR3 has 11 residues. In DNA, the CDR3 is TGCAGCGTACAAAGGGACAGCCCCCAGTACTTC. Protein product: CSVQRDSPQYF.